This TCR beta chain is from a study of control samples from healthy donors and cancer patients (dated by TCRdb to the early 2020s). With regard to this clone: Its target antigen remains unknown. Base qualities are not provided; no much larger clone lies one nucleotide away.

V is clipped by 5 bases and J by 7 bases, and the sequence between their germline boundaries is 11 bases long. Reading from cysteine to phenylalanine, the CDR3 counts 12 amino acids. Only the CDR3 region is kept as DNA, spanning 36 bases read in frame from base 1. For CDR1 and CDR2, the germline V gene (reference sequence) lists LNHDA and SQIVND. The protocol used for the library was the immunoSEQ multiplex PCR assay. TCRdb took over this immuneACCESS table, retaining in-frame rearrangements with V and J assigned. Such tables are incomplete; in checked studies, under half of the missing clones stem from an unresolved V gene, and the remainder is unexplained. Counted in this sample were about 60,000 clones; roughly 90% of them appeared once. The ten largest clones add up to roughly 3.8% of the sample.

This receptor was identified in a man in his fifties or sixties in good health. The material sequenced was blood. Here the chain combines TRBV19 and TRBJ1-2, with TRBD1 tentatively as D gene (5 bases match). The CDR3 loop reads CASSGMTVGYTF. The base sequence is TGTGCCAGTAGTGGGATGACAGTTGGCTACACCTTC. With the portions outside the CDR3 filled from the reference TRBV19 and TRBJ1-2 genes, the complete variable region becomes DGGITQSPKYLFRKEGQNVTLSCEQNLNHDAMYWYRQDPGQGLRLIYYSQIVNDFQKGDIAEGYSVSREKKESFPLTVTSAQKNPTAFYLCASSGMTVGYTFGSGTRLTVV.